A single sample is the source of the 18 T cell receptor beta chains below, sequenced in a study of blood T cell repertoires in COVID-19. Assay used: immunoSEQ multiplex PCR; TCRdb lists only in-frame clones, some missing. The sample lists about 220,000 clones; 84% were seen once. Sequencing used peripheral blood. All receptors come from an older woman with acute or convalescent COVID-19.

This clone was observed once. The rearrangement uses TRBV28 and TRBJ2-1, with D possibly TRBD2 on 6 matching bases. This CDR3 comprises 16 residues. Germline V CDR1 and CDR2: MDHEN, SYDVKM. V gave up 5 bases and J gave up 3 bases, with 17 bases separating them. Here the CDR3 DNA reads TGTGCCAGCAGTCACCAGGAGGGGTCCCACTACAATGAGCAGTTCTTC. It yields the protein CASSHQEGSHYNEQFF.

The CDR3 sequence: CASSSASGGVNEQFF. For the CDR3, the DNA is TGTGCCAGCTCCTCCGCTAGCGGGGGGGTTAATGAGCAGTTCTTC. The chain is built from TRBV18 and TRBJ2-1; 12 bases line up with TRBD2. Germline V gives CDR1 KGHSH, CDR2 LQKENI. CDR3 length: 15 amino acids. With 6 bases clipped from V and 7 bases from J, the junction kept 7 bases outside the gene matches.

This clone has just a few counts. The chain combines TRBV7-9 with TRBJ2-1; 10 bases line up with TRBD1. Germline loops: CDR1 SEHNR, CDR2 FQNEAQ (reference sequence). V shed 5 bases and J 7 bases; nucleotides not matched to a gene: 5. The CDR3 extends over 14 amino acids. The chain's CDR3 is CASSTRQGANEQFF. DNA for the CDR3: TGTGCCAGCAGCACCCGACAGGGGGCTAATGAGCAGTTCTTC. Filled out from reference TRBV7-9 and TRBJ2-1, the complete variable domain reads DTGVSQNPRHKITKRGQNVTFRCDPISEHNRLYWYRQTLGQGPEFLTYFQNEAQLEKSRLLSDRFSAERPKGSFSTLEIQRTEQGDSAMYLCASSTRQGANEQFFGPGTRLTVL.

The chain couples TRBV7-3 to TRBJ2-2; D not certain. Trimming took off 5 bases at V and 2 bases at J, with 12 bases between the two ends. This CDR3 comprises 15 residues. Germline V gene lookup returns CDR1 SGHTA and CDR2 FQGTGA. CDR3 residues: CASSQQAINTGELFF. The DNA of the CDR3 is TGTGCCAGCAGCCAGCAGGCGATAAACACCGGGGAGCTGTTTTTT.

The chain's CDR3 is CASSLGTADPQHF. The CDR3 DNA is TGTGCCAGCAGTTTAGGGACAGCCGACCCCCAGCATTTT. V gene TRBV27 combines with J gene TRBJ1-5; 7 nucleotides agree with TRBD1. After removal of 2 bases from V and 10 bases from J, the junction contained 5 bases not matched to a gene. CDR3 length: 13 residues. Germline CDR1 and CDR2: MNHEY and SMNVEV (reference sequence).

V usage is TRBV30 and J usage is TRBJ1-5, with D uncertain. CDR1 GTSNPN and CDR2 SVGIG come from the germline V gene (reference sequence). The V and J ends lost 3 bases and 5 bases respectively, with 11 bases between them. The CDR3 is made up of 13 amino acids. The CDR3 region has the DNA TGTGCCTGGAGCCCGGGTCTGTATCAGCCCCAGCATTTT. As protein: CAWSPGLYQPQHF.

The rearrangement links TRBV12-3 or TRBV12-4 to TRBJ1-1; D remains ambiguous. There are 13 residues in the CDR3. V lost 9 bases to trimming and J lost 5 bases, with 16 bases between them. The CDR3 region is CASRRTRGTEAFF. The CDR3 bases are TGTGCCAGTAGGCGTACTCGGGGTACTGAAGCTTTCTTT.

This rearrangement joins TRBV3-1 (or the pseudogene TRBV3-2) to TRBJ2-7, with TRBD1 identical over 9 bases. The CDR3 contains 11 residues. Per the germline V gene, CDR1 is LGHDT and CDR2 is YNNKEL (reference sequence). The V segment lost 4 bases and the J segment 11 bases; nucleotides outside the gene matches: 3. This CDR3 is CASSRDRVKYF. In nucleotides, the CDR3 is TGTGCCAGCAGCCGGGACAGGGTAAAGTACTTC.

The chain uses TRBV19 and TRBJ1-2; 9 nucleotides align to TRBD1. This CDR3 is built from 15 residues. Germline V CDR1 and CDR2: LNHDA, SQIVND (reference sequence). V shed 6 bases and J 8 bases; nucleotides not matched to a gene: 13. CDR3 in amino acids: CASRGRDRVISGYTF. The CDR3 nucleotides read TGTGCCAGTAGGGGACGGGACAGGGTAATTAGCGGCTACACCTTC.

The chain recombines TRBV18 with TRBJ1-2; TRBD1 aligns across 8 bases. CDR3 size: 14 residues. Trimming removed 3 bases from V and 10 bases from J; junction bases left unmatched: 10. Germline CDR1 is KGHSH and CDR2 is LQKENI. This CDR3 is CASSPVGQGSHYTF. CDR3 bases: TGTGCCAGCTCACCGGTTGGACAGGGTTCCCACTACACCTTC.

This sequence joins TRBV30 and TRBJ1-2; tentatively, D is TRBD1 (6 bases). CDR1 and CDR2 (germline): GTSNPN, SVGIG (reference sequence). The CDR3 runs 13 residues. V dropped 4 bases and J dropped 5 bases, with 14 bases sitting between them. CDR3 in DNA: TGTGCCTGGAACTTAGGACAGAGATATGGCTACACCTTC. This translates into CAWNLGQRYGYTF. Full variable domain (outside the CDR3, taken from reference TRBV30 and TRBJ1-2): SQTIHQWPATLVQPVGSPLSLECTVEGTSNPNLYWYRQAAGRGLQLLFYSVGIGQISSEVPQNLSASRPQDRQFILSSKKLLLSDSGFYLCAWNLGQRYGYTFGSGTRLTVV.

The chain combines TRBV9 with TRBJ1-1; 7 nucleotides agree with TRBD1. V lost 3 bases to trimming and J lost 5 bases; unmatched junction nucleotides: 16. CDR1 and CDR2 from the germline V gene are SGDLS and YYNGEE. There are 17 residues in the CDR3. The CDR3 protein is CASSDGGTELQGTEAFF. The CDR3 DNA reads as TGTGCCAGCAGCGACGGAGGGACAGAGCTTCAGGGGACTGAAGCTTTCTTT.

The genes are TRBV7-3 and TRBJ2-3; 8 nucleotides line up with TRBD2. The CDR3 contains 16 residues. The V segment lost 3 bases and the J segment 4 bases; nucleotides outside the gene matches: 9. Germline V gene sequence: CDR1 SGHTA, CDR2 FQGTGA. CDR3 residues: CASSFSGTRGADTQYF. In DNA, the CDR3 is TGTGCCAGCAGCTTCTCTGGGACTAGGGGTGCAGATACGCAGTATTTT.

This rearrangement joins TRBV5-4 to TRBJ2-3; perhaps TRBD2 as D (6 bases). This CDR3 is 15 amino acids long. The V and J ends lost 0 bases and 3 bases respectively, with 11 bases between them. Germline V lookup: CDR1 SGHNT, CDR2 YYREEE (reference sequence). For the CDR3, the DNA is TGTGCCAGCAGCTTGGTAGTAGGGAGGACAGATACGCAGTATTTT. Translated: CASSLVVGRTDTQYF.

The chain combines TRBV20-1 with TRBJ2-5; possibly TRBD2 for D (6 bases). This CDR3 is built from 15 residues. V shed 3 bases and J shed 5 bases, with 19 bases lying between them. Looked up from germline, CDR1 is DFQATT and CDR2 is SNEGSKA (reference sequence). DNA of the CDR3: TGCAGTGCTAGTTACGGGACTGACCCTCAGGAGACCCAGTACTTC. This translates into CSASYGTDPQETQYF.

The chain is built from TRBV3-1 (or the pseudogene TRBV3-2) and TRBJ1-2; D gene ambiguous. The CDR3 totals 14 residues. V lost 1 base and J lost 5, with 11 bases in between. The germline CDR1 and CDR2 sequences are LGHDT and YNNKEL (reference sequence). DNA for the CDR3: TGTGCCAGCAGCCAAGCAAGGAGCCCTTATGGCTACACCTTC. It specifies CASSQARSPYGYTF.

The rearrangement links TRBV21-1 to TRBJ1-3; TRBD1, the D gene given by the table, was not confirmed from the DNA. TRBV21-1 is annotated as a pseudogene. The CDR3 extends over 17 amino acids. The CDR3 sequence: CASSKAPGQGTGNTIYF. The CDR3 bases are TGTGCCAGCAGCAAAGCTCCGGGACAGGGGACCGGAAACACCATATATTTT.

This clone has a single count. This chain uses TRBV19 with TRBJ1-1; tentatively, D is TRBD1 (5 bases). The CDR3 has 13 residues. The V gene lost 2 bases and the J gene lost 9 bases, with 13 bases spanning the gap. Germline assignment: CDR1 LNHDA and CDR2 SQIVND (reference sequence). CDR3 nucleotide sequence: TGTGCCAGTAGTATACAGGGTTCTTCACAAGCTTTCTTT. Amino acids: CASSIQGSSQAFF.